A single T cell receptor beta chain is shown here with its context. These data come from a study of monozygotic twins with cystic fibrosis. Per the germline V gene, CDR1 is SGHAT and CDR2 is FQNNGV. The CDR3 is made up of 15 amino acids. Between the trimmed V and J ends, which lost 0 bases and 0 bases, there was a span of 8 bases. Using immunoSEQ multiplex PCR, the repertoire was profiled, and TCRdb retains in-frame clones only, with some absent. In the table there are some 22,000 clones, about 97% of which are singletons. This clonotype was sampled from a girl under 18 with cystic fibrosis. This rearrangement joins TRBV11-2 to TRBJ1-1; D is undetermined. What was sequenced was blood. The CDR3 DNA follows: TGTGCCAGCAGCTTAGAGGGCATCTTGAACACTGAAGCTTTCTTT. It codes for CASSLEGILNTEAFF.